Sequencing of this T cell receptor (beta chain) was carried out in a study of blood T cells in healthy people across ages. This clonotype was found a few times. The antigen is not known. The authors drew roughly 9.8 milliliters of peripheral blood from each donor. Notes on the study in general: Percentage of naive T cells showed a strong correlation with TCR beta diversity.

Germline loops: CDR1 DFQATT, CDR2 SNEGSKA (reference sequence). V lost 5 bases, J lost 5 bases, and 25 bases lay in between. The CDR3 extends over 17 amino acids. For the second PCR, which ran for about 6 to 11 cycles, a sample-barcoded 5' primer and a J-beta primer mix were used. TCRdb re-called the 5' RACE reads with MiXCR, one entry per CDR3 protein. Here the sample spans some 780,000 distinct CDR3 sequences, roughly 50% being singletons. Sequencing input: blood. The source of this sequence is a man aged 40-49 years in good health. This chain joins TRBV20-1 and TRBJ2-1; unclear D gene. The CDR3 loop is CSAPGGRGRGGNNEQFF. In DNA form, the CDR3 reads TGCAGTGCTCCCGGTGGGCGAGGCCGCGGTGGGAACAATGAGCAGTTCTTC.